This T cell receptor beta chain was obtained from a study of identifying expanded T cells in peripheral blood. Study-wide points: Roughly two-week clone count variance significantly increased as total template count grew. Over two and four weeks, about 16.4 and 19 clones changed, versus approximately 1.2 between replicates.

Remarks on this clone: Its antigen is as yet unknown.

Healthy donors had no documented immune events, such as infections, while sampled. Sequencing used immunoSEQ multiplex PCR; TCRdb keeps in-frame clones, though not all of them. The table lists approximately 90,000 clones, approximately 81% of them singletons. The source of this sequence is a person between 18 and 75 years old in good health. What was sequenced was blood.

The CDR3 DNA reads TGCGCCAGCAGCCAAGAGTCTAGGAGCATGTCGTATGGCTACACCTTC. Its protein product is CASSQESRSMSYGYTF. This rearrangement joins TRBV4-1 to TRBJ1-2; D call uncertain. Germline lookup yields CDR1 MGHRA and CDR2 YSYEKL. Trimming shortened V by 0 bases and J by 5 bases, and 16 bases separated the two germline ends. The CDR3 consists of 16 residues.